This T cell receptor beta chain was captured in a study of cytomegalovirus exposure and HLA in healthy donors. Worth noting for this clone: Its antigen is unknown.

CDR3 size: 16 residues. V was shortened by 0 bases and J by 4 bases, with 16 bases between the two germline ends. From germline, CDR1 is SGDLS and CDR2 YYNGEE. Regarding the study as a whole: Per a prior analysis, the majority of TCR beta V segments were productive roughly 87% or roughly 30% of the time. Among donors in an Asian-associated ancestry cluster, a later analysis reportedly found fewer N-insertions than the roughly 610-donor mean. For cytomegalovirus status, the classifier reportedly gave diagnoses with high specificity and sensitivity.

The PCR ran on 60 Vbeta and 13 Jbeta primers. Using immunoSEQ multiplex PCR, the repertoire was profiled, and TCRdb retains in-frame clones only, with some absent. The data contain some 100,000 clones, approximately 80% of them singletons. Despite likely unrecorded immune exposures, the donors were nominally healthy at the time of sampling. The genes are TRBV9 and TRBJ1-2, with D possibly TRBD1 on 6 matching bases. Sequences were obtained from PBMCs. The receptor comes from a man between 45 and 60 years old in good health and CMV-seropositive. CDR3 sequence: CASSVDGGGGSYGYTF. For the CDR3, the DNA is TGTGCCAGCAGCGTAGACGGAGGGGGGGGAAGCTATGGCTACACCTTC.